This record concerns one T cell receptor (beta chain) sequence. Its specificity is not known. The germline V gene has CDR1 SEHNR and CDR2 FQNEAQ (reference sequence). Between the trimmed V and J ends, which lost 3 bases and 5 bases, there was a span of 13 bases. The CDR3 totals 14 residues. These data come from a study of CD8 T cells in Susac syndrome. Sequencing of TCR beta was performed on blood CD8+ and CD4+ T cells. The CD8+ and CD4+ T cells were isolated magnetically using a negative isolation approach, whereas the TEMRA cells were enriched by FACS. The study's findings and limits: The TCR sequencing and HLA analysis in the study involved a relatively small number of individuals, as the study acknowledged.

Random hexamers were used to reverse transcribe an amount of about 0.45 to 1 ug RNA. With immunoSEQ multiplex PCR, TCR beta CDR3 was amplified across 54 Vbeta and 13 Jbeta. TCRdb passed the immunoSEQ multiplex PCR reads through MiXCR, listing each CDR3 protein once. Altogether some 190,000 distinct CDR3 sequences are present, 85% to 95% being singletons, with the ten largest covering around 0.1%. This sequence joins TRBV7-9 and TRBJ1-1, with D maybe TRBD1 (5 bases). Sequencing was performed on CD4+ T cells from PBMCs. The sequence was obtained from a human donor in good health. CDR3 sequence reads: CASSFRDVLTEAFF. The CDR3 DNA sequence: TGTGCCAGCAGCTTCCGGGACGTATTGACTGAAGCTTTCTTT.